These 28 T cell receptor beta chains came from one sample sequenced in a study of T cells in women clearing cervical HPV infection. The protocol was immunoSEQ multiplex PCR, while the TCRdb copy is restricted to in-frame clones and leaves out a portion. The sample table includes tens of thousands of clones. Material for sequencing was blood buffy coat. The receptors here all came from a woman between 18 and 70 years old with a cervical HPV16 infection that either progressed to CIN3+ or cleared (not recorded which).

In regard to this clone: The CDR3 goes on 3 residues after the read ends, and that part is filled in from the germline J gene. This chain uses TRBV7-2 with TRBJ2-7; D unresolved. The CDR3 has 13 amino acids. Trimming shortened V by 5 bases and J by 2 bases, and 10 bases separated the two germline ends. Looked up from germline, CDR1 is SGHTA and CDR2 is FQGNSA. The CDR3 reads CASSHGQTYEQYF. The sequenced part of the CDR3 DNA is TGTGCCAGCAGCCATGGCCAAACCTACGAG.

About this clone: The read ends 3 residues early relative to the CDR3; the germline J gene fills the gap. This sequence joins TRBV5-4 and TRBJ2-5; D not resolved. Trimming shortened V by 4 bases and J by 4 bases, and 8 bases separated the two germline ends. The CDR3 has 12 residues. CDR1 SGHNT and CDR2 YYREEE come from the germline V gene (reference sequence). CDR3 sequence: CASSTNRETQYF. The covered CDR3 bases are TGTGCCAGCAGCACCAACAGAGAGACC.

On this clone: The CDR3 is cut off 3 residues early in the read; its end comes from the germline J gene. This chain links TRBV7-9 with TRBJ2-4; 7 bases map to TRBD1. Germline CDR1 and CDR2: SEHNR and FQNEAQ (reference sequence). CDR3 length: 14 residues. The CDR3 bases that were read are TGTGCCAGCACCAAGGACAGGATAGAGTATGGT. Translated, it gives CASTKDRIEYG. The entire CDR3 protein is CASTKDRIEYGQYF.

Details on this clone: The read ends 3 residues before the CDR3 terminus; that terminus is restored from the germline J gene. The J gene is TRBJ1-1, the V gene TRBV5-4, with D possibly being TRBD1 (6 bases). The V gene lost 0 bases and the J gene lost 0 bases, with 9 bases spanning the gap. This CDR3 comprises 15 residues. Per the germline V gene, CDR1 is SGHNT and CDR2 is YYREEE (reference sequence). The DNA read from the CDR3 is TGTGCCAGCAGCTTGGACAGGGCCTTGAACACTGAA. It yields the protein CASSLDRALNTE. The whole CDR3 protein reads CASSLDRALNTEAFF.

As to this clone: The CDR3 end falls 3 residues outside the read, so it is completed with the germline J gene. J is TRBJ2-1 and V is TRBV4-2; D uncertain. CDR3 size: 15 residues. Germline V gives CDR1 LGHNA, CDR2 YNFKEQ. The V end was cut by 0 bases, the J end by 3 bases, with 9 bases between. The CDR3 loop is CASSQDGTNYNEQFF. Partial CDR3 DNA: TGTGCCAGCAGCCAAGATGGCACCAACTACAATGAG.

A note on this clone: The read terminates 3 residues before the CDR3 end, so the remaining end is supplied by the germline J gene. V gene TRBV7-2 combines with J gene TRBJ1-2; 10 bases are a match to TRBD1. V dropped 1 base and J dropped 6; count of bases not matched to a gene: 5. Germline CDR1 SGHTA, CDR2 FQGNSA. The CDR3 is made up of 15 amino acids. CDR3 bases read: TGTGCCAGCAGCTTAGTAGGGGGGACAGGGGATGGC. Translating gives CASSLVGGTGDG. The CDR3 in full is CASSLVGGTGDGYTF.

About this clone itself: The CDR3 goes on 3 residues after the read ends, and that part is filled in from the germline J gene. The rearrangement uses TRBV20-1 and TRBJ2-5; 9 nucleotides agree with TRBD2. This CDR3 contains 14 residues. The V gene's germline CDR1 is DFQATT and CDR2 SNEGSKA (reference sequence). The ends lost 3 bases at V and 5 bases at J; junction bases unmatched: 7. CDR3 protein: CSASILAGWETQYF. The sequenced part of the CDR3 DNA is TGCAGTGCTAGCATCCTAGCGGGGTGGGAGACC.

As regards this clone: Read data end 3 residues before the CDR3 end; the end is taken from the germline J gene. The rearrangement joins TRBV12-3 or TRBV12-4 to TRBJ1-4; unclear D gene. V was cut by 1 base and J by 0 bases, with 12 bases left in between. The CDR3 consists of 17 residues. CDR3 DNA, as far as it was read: TGTGCCAGCAGTTTAGGCCCCCTAGAGTCAACTAATGAAAAA. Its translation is CASSLGPLESTNEK. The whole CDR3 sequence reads CASSLGPLESTNEKLFF.

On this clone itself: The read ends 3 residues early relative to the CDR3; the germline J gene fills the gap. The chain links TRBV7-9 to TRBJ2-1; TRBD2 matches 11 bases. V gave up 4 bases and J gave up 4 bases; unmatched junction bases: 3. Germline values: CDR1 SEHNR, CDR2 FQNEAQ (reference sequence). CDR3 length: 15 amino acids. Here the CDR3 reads CASSSGTSGYNEQFF. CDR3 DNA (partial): TGTGCCAGCAGCTCCGGGACTAGCGGATACAATGAG.

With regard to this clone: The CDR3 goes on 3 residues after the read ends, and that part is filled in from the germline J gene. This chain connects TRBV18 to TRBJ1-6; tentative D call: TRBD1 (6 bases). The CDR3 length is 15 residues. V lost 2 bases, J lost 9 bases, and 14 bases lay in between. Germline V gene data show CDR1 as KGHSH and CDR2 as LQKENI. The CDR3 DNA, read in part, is TGTGCCAGCTCACCATCCCGGGACAAGAGTTCACCC. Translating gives CASSPSRDKSSP. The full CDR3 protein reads CASSPSRDKSSPLHF.

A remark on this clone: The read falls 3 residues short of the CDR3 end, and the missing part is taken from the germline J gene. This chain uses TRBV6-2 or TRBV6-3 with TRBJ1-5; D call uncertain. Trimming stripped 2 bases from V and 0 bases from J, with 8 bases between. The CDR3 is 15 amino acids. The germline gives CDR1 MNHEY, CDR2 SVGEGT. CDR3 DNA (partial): TGTGCCAGCAGTTACGGTTGGCCTAGCAATCAGCCC. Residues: CASSYGWPSNQP. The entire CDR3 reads CASSYGWPSNQPQHF.

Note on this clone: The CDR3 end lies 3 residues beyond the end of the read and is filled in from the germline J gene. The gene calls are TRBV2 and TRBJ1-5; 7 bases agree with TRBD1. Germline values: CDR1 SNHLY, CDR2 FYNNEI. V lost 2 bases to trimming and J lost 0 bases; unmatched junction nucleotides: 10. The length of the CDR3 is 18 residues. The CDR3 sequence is CASSESGQTSYSNQPQHF. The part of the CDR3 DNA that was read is TGTGCCAGCAGTGAATCGGGACAGACATCTTATAGCAATCAGCCC.

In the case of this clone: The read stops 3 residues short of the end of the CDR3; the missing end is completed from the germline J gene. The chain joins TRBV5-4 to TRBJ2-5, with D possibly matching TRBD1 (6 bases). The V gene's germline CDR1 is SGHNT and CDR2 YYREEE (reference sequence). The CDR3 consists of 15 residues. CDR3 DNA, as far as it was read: TGTGCCAGCAGCTTGGACCCTGGGGGCACAGATACC. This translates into CASSLDPGGTDT. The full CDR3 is CASSLDPGGTDTQYF.

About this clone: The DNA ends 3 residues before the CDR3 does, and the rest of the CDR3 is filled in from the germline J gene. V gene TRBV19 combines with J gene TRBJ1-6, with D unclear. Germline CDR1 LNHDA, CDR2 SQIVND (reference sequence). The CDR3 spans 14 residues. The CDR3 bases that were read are TGTGCCAGTAGACCGACCGTTACTAATGAAACC. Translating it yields CASRPTVTNET. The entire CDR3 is CASRPTVTNETLHF.

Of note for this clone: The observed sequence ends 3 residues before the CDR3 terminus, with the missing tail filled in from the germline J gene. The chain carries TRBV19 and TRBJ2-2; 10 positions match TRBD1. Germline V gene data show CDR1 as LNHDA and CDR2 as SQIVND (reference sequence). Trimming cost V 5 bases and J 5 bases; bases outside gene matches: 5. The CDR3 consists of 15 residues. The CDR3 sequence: CASSPRDRGTGELFF. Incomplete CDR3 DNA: TGTGCCAGTAGTCCCCGGGACAGGGGAACCGGGGAG.

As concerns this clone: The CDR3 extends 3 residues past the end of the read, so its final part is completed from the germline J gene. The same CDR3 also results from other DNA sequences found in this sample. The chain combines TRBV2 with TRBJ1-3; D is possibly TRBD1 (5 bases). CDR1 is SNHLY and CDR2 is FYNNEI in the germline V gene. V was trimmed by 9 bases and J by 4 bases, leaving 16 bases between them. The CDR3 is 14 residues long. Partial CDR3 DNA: TGTGCCAGTACCGGGACTGGCACAGGAAACACC. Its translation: CASTGTGTGNT. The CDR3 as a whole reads CASTGTGTGNTIYF.

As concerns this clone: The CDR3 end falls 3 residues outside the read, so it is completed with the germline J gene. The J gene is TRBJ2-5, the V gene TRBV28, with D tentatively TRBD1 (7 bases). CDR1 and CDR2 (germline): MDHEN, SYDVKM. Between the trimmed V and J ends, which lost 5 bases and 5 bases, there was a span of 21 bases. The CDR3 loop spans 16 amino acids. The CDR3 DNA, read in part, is TGTGCCAGCAGTCAAGGTGGAGCATCAGGGGGGGAGACC. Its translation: CASSQGGASGGET. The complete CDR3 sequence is CASSQGGASGGETQYF.

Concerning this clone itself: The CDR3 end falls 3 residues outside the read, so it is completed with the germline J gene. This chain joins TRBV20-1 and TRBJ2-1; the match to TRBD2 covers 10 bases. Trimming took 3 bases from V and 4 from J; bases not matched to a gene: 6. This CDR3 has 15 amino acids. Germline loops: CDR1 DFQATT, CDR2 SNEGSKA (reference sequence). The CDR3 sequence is CSASPASGGYNEQFF. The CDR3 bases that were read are TGCAGTGCTAGCCCCGCTAGCGGGGGATACAATGAG.

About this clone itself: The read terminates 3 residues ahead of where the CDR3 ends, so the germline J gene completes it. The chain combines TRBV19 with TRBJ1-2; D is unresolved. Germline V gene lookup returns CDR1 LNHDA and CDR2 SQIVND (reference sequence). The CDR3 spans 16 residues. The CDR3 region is CASSALTAPFTDTYTF. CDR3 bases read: TGTGCCAGTAGTGCCTTGACGGCACCATTCACAGATACC.

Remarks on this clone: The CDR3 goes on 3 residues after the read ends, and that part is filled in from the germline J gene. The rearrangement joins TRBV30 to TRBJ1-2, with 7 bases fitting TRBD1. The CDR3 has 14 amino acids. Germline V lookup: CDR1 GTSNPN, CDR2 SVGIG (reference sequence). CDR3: CAWSQPRQGYDYTF. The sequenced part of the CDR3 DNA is TGTGCCTGGAGTCAACCGCGACAGGGCTACGAC.

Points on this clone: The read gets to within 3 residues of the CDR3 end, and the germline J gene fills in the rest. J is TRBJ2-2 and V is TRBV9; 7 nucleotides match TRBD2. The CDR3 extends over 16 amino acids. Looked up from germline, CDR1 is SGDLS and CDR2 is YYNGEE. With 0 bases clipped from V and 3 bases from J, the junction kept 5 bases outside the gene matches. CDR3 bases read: TGTGCCAGCAGCGTAGCCCCAGCGGGATACACCGGGGAG. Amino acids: CASSVAPAGYTGE. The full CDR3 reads CASSVAPAGYTGELFF.

The CDR3 region is CASRGTEAFF. The sequenced part of the CDR3 DNA is TGTGCCAGCAGAGGCACTGAA. This sequence joins TRBV7-8 and TRBJ1-1; D is uncertain. The read terminates 3 residues ahead of where the CDR3 ends, so the germline J gene completes it. In germline, CDR1 is SGHVS, CDR2 FQNEAQ. This CDR3 is 10 amino acids long. V was clipped by 6 bases and J by 4 bases, with 3 bases between them.

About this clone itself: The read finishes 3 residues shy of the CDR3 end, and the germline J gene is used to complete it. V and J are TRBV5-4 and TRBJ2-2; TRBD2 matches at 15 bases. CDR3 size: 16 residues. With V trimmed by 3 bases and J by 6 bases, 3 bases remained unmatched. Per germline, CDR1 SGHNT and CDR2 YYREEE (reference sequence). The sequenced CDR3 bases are TGTGCCAGCAGCTGGGGACTAGCGGGGGGTCCCGGGGAG. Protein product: CASSWGLAGGPGE. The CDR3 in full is CASSWGLAGGPGELFF.

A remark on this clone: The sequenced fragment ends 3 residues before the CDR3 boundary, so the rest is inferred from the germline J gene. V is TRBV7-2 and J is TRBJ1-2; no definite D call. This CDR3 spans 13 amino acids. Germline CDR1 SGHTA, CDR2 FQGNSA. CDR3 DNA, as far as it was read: TGTGCCAGCAGCCTCCCTATATCCCGCGGC. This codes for CASSLPISRG. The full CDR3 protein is CASSLPISRGYTF.

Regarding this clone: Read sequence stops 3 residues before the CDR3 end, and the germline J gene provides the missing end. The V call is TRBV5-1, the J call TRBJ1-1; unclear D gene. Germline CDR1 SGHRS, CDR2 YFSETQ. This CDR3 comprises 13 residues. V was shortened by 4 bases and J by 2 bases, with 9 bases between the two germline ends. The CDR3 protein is CASSPQDNTEAFF. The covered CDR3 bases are TGCGCCAGCAGCCCTCAGGATAACACTGAA.

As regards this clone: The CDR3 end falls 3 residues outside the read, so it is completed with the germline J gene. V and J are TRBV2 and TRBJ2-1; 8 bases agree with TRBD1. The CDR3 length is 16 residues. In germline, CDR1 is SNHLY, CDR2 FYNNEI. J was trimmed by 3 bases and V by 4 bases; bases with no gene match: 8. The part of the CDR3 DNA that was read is TGTGCCAGCAGTGCACAGGGGGGAGCCTTCTACAATGAG. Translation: CASSAQGGAFYNE. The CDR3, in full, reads CASSAQGGAFYNEQFF. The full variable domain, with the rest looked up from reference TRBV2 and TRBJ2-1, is EPEVTQTPSHQVTQMGQEVILRCVPISNHLYFYWYRQILGQKVEFLVSFYNNEISEKSEIFDDQFSVERPDGSNFTLKIRSTKLEDSAMYFCASSAQGGAFYNEQFFGPGTRLTVL.

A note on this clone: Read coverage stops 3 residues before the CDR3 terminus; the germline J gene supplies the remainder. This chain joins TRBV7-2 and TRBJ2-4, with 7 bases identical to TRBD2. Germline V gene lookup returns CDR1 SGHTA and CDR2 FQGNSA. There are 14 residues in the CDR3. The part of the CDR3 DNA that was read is TGTGCCAGCAGCTCCTCGGGGGGTAGCTATGGT. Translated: CASSSSGGSYG. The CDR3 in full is CASSSSGGSYGQYF.

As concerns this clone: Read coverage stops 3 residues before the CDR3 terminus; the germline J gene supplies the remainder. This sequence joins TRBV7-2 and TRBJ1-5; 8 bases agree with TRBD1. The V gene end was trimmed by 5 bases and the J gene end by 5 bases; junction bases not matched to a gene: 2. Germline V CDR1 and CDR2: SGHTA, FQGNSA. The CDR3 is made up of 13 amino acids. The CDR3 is CASSPQGDQPQHF. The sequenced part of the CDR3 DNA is TGTGCCAGCAGCCCACAGGGGGATCAGCCC.